This T cell receptor (beta chain) appears in the sequencing data of a study of T cell responses to AZD1222 COVID-19 vaccine. The CDR3 has 13 residues. V lost 5 bases and J lost 7, with 12 bases in between. CDR1 SSHAT and CDR2 FNYEAQ come from the germline V gene (reference sequence). With respect to this clone: Its antigen remains unidentified.

TCRdb's copy holds only in-frame clones and misses some; the assay was immunoSEQ multiplex PCR. The repertoire includes 85,000 to 130,000 clones, 89% of them detected once, and under 20% sits in the top ten. Whole-study results and caveats: It was only after the peak T cell response that any repertoires were sampled.

This TCR was sampled from an adult in good health. The V and J genes are TRBV7-7 and TRBJ2-1, with no clear D. The sample was peripheral blood, taken on day 0 of AZD1222 vaccination. The CDR3 reads CASSPNLGNEQFF. The DNA of the CDR3 is TGTGCCAGCAGCCCAAACCTAGGTAATGAGCAGTTCTTC.